The clone carrying this TCR beta chain was counted between two and nine times. The sorted Tregs were CD4+CD25+CD127-/low cells. TCRdb fed the 5' RACE reads into MiXCR, producing one record per CDR3 protein. The sample has more than 8,500 distinct CDR3 sequences, approximately 24% seen once. Germline V CDR1 and CDR2: MNHEY, SMNVEV (reference sequence). V was shortened by 4 bases and J by 7 bases, with 17 bases between the two germline ends. This CDR3 spans 14 amino acids. What was sequenced was Tregs sorted from blood. This clonotype was obtained from a female donor with breast cancer. The chain carries TRBV27 and TRBJ2-7; D tentatively reads TRBD1 or TRBD2 (6 bases each). The CDR3 here is CASSWGAGSHEQYF. CDR3 nucleotides: TGTGCCAGCAGTTGGGGGGCAGGGAGTCATGAGCAGTACTTC.